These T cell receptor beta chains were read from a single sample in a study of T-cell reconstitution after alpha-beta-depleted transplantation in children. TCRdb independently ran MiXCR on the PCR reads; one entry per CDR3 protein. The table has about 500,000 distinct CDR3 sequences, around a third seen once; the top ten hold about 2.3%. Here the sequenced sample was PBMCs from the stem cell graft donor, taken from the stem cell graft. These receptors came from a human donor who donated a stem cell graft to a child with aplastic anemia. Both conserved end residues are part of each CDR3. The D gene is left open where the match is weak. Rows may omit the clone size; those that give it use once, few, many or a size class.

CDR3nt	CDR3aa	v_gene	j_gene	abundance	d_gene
TGCAGCGTTGAAAAGTACGCGGCGGGGGGAAAAGCCGGGGAGCTGTTTTTT	CSVEKYAAGGKAGELFF	TRBV29-1	TRBJ2-2	many	TRBD2
TGTGCCAGCAGCGTGGTAGCGACGACGAGCACCGGGGAGCTGTTTTTT	CASSVVATTSTGELFF	TRBV7-2	TRBJ2-2	-	-
TGTGCCAGCAGCTTTTCAGGGATAGGTCAGCCCCAGCATTTT	CASSFSGIGQPQHF	TRBV7-2	TRBJ1-5	-	-
TGTGCCAGCAGTCAGGCGAGCGGGGGGTATAATGAGCAGTTCTTC	CASSQASGGYNEQFF	TRBV28	TRBJ2-1	-	TRBD2
TGTGCCAGCAGCTTAACAGGGATGGATGAGCAGTTCTTC	CASSLTGMDEQFF	TRBV7-9	TRBJ2-1	-	-
TGTGCCAGCAGCTTGGAATCGTCAGTGAACACTGAAGCTTTCTTT	CASSLESSVNTEAFF	TRBV5-6	TRBJ1-1	-	-
TGTGCCACCAGTGATACGGGACGGAACACAGATACGCAGTATTTT	CATSDTGRNTDTQYF	TRBV24-1	TRBJ2-3	few	-
TGCAGCGTTGGTGCAAAGGGACTAGCGGGAAATAATGAGCAGTTCTTC	CSVGAKGLAGNNEQFF	TRBV29-1	TRBJ2-1	-	TRBD2
TGTGCCTGGAGGGGCCTAGCGGGAGGTTCGGATACGCAGTATTTT	CAWRGLAGGSDTQYF	TRBV30	TRBJ2-3	-	TRBD2
TGTGCCAGCAGCCAAGATCACCGGGGTTTTGATGAAAAACTGTTTTTT	CASSQDHRGFDEKLFF	TRBV14	TRBJ1-4	-	-
TGTGCCAGCAGCAGGGATACTGCGTATGGCTACACCTTC	CASSRDTAYGYTF	TRBV9	TRBJ1-2	-	-
TGCAGCGTTGCGCGGTCACAAGAGACCCAGTACTTC	CSVARSQETQYF	TRBV29-1	TRBJ2-5	-	-
TGTGCCAGCAGCCCACAGTACACCATCTCCTACAATGAGCAGTTCTTC	CASSPQYTISYNEQFF	TRBV7-2	TRBJ2-1	few	-
TGTGCCATCAGTGATAGAGACAGGACCTACGAGCAGTACTTC	CAISDRDRTYEQYF	TRBV10-3	TRBJ2-7	few	-
TGTGCCACACAGTGGGGAGCGGGAGGGAGCTCCTACGAGCAGTACTTC	CATQWGAGGSSYEQYF	TRBV28	TRBJ2-7	-	TRBD2
TGTGCCAGCAGCTTAGAAGGCGGGCGCTTGTTTCAGTACTTC	CASSLEGGRLFQYF	TRBV7-2	TRBJ2-4	few	-
TGTGCCAGCAGAGTCCACAGGGAGGCTGAAGCTTTCTTT	CASRVHREAEAFF	TRBV6-1	TRBJ1-1	-	-
TGTGCCAGCAGTAGCCCCTATGAGCAGTTCTTC	CASSSPYEQFF	TRBV6-5	TRBJ2-1	few	-
TGTGCCAGCAGTCGAGGGGGAATTGAGCAGTTCTTC	CASSRGGIEQFF	TRBV11-2	TRBJ2-1	few	-
TGTGCCAGCGGATTACTAGCGTCGGCAGATACGCAGTATTTT	CASGLLASADTQYF	TRBV28	TRBJ2-3	-	TRBD2
TGTGCCAGCAGCTTAAGAGGCGGGCAGAAAGCTTTCTTT	CASSLRGGQKAFF	TRBV7-2	TRBJ1-1	once	-
TGTGCCAGCAGTTTATGGGGGACCAATCAGCCCCAGCATTTT	CASSLWGTNQPQHF	TRBV12-3/TRBV12-4	TRBJ1-5	-	-
TGCAGCGTTGATCACAGGGGCTATGGCTACACCTTC	CSVDHRGYGYTF	TRBV29-1	TRBJ1-2	few	TRBD1
TGTGCCAGCAGCGGGGCCATGGGAGGGGAGCTGTTTTTT	CASSGAMGGELFF	TRBV9	TRBJ2-2	-	-
TGTGCCACCAGCAGGCTAGAGGGTTGGACTAGCGGGACCGGGGAGCTGTTTTTT	CATSRLEGWTSGTGELFF	TRBV15	TRBJ2-2	few	TRBD2
TGTGCCAGCAGTTACTCAGCCGGGACGAACACTGAAGCTTTCTTT	CASSYSAGTNTEAFF	TRBV6-5	TRBJ1-1	few	-
TGCGCCAGCAGCTTGGTCGCGGGAGTGTCCTACAATGAGCAGTTCTTC	CASSLVAGVSYNEQFF	TRBV5-1	TRBJ2-1	few	TRBD2
TGCGCCAGCAGCTCCTCATGGGGGAGTGGAACCGGGGAGCTGTTTTTT	CASSSSWGSGTGELFF	TRBV5-1	TRBJ2-2	once	-
TGTGCCAGCAGCTCCGGCATGCATGAGCAGTTCTTC	CASSSGMHEQFF	TRBV12-3/TRBV12-4	TRBJ2-1	few	-
TGCGCCAGCAGCCAAGAGATTCAGGGGGCGGGAAATGAGCAGTTCTTC	CASSQEIQGAGNEQFF	TRBV4-3	TRBJ2-1	-	TRBD1
TGTGCCAGCAGCACCTTATTGAGGACCCGGAACACTGAAGCTTTCTTT	CASSTLLRTRNTEAFF	TRBV12-3/TRBV12-4	TRBJ1-1	-	-
TGCGCCAGCAGCCAAACCTTGGGAGGGGTGAACACTGAAGCTTTCTTT	CASSQTLGGVNTEAFF	TRBV5-1	TRBJ1-1	few	-
TGTGCCAGCAGCTTAGGCAGCACCCTAGGTGAAAAACTGTTTTTT	CASSLGSTLGEKLFF	TRBV5-5	TRBJ1-4	-	-
TGTGCCAGCAGCTTTGGGGGGACTAGCGGGAGGGCCGAACAGTTCTTC	CASSFGGTSGRAEQFF	TRBV7-2	TRBJ2-1	-	TRBD2
TGTGCCAGCAGCTTAGATCCTCGGGCCTACGAGCAGTACTTC	CASSLDPRAYEQYF	TRBV7-2	TRBJ2-7	few	-
TGTGCCAGCAGTCGACTAGCGGGAAGGTCAGAGACCCAGTACTTC	CASSRLAGRSETQYF	TRBV6-1	TRBJ2-5	-	TRBD2
TGTGCCAGCAAGGGACAGCCGAACACCGGGGAGCTGTTTTTT	CASKGQPNTGELFF	TRBV6-1	TRBJ2-2	-	TRBD1
TGTGCCAGCTCACCACGCAGGGAGGGAACTGAAGCTTTCTTT	CASSPRREGTEAFF	TRBV18	TRBJ1-1	-	-
TGTGCCAGCAGCTTATCCCGAGAGGGCCCCTACAATGAGCAGTTCTTC	CASSLSREGPYNEQFF	TRBV7-9	TRBJ2-1	once	-
TGTGCCAGCAGCCGGCAACTAGCGGGAGCGGGCGAGCAGTACTTC	CASSRQLAGAGEQYF	TRBV4-2	TRBJ2-7	-	TRBD2
TGTGCCAGCAGCTTATCGCCTCGGGACACCATATATTTT	CASSLSPRDTIYF	TRBV7-2	TRBJ1-3	few	-
TGCAGCGTCCCCGCGGGAGTCCCAGAGACCCAGTACTTC	CSVPAGVPETQYF	TRBV29-1	TRBJ2-5	-	TRBD2
TGTGCCAGCAGATTAACAGGGGCCCTCTCCTACGAGCAGTACTTC	CASRLTGALSYEQYF	TRBV13	TRBJ2-7	-	TRBD1
TGTGCCAGCAGCGCGGGAGGAATGTACGAGCAGTACTTC	CASSAGGMYEQYF	TRBV6-6	TRBJ2-7	-	TRBD2
TGCGCCAGCAGCCAAGATGCGAGAGGGTCAGATACGCAGTATTTT	CASSQDARGSDTQYF	TRBV4-3	TRBJ2-3	-	-
TGTGCCAGCAGCCCTCCCCCTGCAACTAATGAAAAACTGTTTTTT	CASSPPPATNEKLFF	TRBV7-9	TRBJ1-4	-	-
TGCAGTGCTAGAGATTCGGGGGAGGGCCTAGGGAATGAGCAGTTCTTC	CSARDSGEGLGNEQFF	TRBV20-1	TRBJ2-1	-	TRBD2